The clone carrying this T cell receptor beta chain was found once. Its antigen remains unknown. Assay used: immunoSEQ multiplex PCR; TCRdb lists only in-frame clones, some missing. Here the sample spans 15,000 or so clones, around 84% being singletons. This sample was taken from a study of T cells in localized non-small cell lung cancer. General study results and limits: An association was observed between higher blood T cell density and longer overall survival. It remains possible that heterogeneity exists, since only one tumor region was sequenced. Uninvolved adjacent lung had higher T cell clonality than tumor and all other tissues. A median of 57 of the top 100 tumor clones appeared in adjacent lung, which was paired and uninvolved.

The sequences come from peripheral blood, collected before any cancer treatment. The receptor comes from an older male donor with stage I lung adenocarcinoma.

CDR3 region: CASSSGEMNTEAFF. Written as DNA, the CDR3 is TGTGCCAGCAGCTCAGGGGAAATGAACACTGAAGCTTTCTTT. The chain is built from TRBV7-6 and TRBJ1-1; D possibly corresponds to TRBD1 (6 bases). CDR1 and CDR2 from the germline V gene are SGHVS and FNYEAQ. The germline V and J ends were trimmed by 4 bases and 0 bases, with 9 bases remaining between them. The CDR3 runs to 14 residues.